This entry features one T cell receptor beta chain sequence. Assay used: immunoSEQ multiplex PCR; TCRdb lists only in-frame clones, some missing. The sample gives over 150,000 clones, around 96% of which show up once; approximately 6% is in the top ten. These data originate in a study of control samples from healthy donors and cancer patients. The CDR3 runs 14 residues. CDR1 is MNHEY and CDR2 is SVGEGT in the germline V gene. The V and J ends lost 4 bases and 0 bases respectively, with 9 bases between them. Specimen: blood. The origin of this receptor is a middle-aged man in good health. The chain combines TRBV6-2 or TRBV6-3 with TRBJ1-2; D is unresolved. CDR3 protein: CASSFGSTNYGYTF. The CDR3 DNA reads as TGTGCCAGCAGTTTCGGCAGTACTAACTATGGCTACACCTTC.